This record covers a single T cell receptor beta chain. TCRdb's copy holds only in-frame clones and misses some; the assay was immunoSEQ multiplex PCR. The data show about 38,000 clones, around 90% seen once. The entry originates in a study of T cell changes during pregnancy in multiple sclerosis. The CDR3 extends over 18 amino acids. CDR1 is MGHRA and CDR2 is YSYEKL in the germline V gene. The trim removed 1 base at V and 8 bases at J, leaving 15 bases unmatched. The chain uses TRBV4-1 and TRBJ1-4; TRBD1 matches at 8 bases. This receptor was taken from a female donor in good health, enrolled as a control in a pregnancy study. The starting material was CD4+ T cells from peripheral blood mononuclear cells, obtained after pregnancy. CDR3: CASSQVPLWAGGREKLFF. For the CDR3, the DNA is TGCGCCAGCAGCCAAGTTCCCCTCTGGGCAGGGGGCAGGGAAAAACTGTTTTTT.